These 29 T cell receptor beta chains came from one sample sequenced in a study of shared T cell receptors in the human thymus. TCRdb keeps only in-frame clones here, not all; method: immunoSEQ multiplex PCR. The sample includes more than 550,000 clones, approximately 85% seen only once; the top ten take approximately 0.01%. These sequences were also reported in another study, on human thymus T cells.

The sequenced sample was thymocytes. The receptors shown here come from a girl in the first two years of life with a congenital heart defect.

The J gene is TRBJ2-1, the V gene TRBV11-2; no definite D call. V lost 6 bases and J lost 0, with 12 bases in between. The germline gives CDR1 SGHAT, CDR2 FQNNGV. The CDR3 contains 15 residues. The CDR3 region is CASSLDFSSYNEQFF. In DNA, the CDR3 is TGTGCCAGCAGTCTAGACTTTTCCTCCTACAATGAGCAGTTCTTC.

The CDR3: CASTVTGEQFF. The CDR3, as DNA: TGTGCCAGCACAGTAACGGGTGAGCAGTTCTTC. The chain employs TRBV7-8 and TRBJ2-1, with unresolved D. The CDR3 totals 11 residues. The germline V and J ends were trimmed by 7 bases and 9 bases, with 10 bases remaining between them. CDR1 is SGHVS and CDR2 is FQNEAQ in the germline V gene. Full variable domain (remainder filled in from reference TRBV7-8 and TRBJ2-1): GAGVSQSPRYKVAKRGQDVALRCDPISGHVSLFWYQQALGQGPEFLTYFQNEAQLDKSGLPSDRFFAERPEGSVSTLKIQRTQQEDSAVYLCASTVTGEQFFGPGTRLTVL.

Here the CDR3 DNA reads TGCGCCAGCAGCCAAGATTCCAGGGCGAAGGGCAAAAACATTCAGTACTTC. It codes for CASSQDSRAKGKNIQYF. The genes are TRBV4-3 and TRBJ2-4; a possible D gene is TRBD1 (5 bases). CDR1 is LGHNA and CDR2 is YSLEER in the germline V gene. V dropped 0 bases and J dropped 3 bases, with 15 bases sitting between them. This CDR3 is built from 17 residues.

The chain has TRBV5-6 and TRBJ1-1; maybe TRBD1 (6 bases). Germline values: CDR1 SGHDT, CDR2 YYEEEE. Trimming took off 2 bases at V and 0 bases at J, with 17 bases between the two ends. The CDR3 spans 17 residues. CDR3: CASSLQGLHPMNTEAFF. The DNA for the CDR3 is TGTGCCAGCAGCTTACAGGGCCTCCACCCTATGAACACTGAAGCTTTCTTT.

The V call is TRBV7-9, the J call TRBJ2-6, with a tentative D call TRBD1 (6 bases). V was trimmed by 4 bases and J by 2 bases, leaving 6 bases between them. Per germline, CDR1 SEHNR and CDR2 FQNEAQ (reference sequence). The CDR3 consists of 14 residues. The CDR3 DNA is TGTGCCAGCAGCTCAGGGGCTGGGGCCAACGTCCTGACTTTC. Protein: CASSSGAGANVLTF.

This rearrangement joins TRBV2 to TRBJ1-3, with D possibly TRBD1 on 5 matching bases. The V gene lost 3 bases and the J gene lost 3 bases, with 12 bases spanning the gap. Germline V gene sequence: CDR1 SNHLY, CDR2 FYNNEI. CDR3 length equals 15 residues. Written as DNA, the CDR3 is TGTGCCAGCAGTGAGCGGCAGGGTATTGGAAACACCATATATTTT. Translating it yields CASSERQGIGNTIYF. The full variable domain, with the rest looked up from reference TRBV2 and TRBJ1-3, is EPEVTQTPSHQVTQMGQEVILRCVPISNHLYFYWYRQILGQKVEFLVSFYNNEISEKSEIFDDQFSVERPDGSNFTLKIRSTKLEDSAMYFCASSERQGIGNTIYFGEGSWLTVV.

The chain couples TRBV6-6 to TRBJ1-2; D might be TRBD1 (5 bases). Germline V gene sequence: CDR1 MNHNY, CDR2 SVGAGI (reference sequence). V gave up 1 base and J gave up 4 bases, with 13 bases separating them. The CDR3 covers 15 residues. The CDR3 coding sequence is TGTGCCAGCAGTTACTTTACAGGTCGTCCCTATGGCTACACCTTC. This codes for CASSYFTGRPYGYTF.

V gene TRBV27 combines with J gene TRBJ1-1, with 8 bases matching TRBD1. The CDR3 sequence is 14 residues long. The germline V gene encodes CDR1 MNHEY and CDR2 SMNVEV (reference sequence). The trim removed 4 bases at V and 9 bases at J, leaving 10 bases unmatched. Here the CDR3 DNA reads TGTGCCAGCAGTTCTACCTCCGGGACAGGAAAAGCTTTCTTT. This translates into CASSSTSGTGKAFF.

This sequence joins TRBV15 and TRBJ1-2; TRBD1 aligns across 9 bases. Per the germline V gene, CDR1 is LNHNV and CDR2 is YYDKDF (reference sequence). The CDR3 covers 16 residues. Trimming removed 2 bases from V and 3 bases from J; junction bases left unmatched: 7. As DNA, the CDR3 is TGTGCCACCAGCAGACGCCACAGGGGGCGCGACTATGGCTACACCTTC. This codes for CATSRRHRGRDYGYTF.

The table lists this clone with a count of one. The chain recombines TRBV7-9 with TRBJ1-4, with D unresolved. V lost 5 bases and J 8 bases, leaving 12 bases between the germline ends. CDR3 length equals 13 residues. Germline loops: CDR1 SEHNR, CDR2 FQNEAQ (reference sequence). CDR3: CASSPRAGEKLFF. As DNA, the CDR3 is TGTGCCAGCAGCCCAAGGGCGGGAGAAAAACTGTTTTTT. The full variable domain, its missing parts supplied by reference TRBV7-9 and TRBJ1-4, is DTGVSQNPRHKITKRGQNVTFRCDPISEHNRLYWYRQTLGQGPEFLTYFQNEAQLEKSRLLSDRFSAERPKGSFSTLEIQRTEQGDSAMYLCASSPRAGEKLFFGSGTQLSVL.

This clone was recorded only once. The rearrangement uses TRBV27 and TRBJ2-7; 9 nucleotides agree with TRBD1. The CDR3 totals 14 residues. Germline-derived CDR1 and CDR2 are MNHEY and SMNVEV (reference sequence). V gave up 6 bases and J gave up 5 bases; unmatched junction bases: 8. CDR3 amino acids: CASRTGTGSNEQYF. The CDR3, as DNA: TGTGCCAGCAGAACCGGGACAGGGTCAAACGAGCAGTACTTC.

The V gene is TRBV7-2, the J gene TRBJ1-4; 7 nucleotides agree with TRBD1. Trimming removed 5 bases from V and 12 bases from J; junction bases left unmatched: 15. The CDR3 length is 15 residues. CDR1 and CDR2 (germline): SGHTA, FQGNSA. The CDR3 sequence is CASSIKTGLSSQLFF. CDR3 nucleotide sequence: TGTGCCAGCAGCATCAAGACAGGGTTGAGCTCTCAACTGTTTTTT. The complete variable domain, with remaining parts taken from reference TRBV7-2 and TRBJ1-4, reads GAGVSQSPSNKVTEKGKDVELRCDPISGHTALYWYRQSLGQGLEFLIYFQGNSAPDKSGLPSDRFSAERTGGSVSTLTIQRTQQEDSAVYLCASSIKTGLSSQLFFGSGTQLSVL.

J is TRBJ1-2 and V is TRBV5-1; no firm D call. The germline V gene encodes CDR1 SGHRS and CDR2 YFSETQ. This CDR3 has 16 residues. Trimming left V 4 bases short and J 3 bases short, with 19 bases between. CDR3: CASSPGVGASDYGYTF. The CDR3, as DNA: TGCGCCAGCAGCCCCGGTGTGGGAGCCTCTGACTATGGCTACACCTTC.

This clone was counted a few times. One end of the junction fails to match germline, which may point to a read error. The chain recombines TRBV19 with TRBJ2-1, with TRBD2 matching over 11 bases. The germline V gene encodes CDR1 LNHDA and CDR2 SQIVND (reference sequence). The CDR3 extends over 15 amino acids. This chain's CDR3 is CASRIAGGPANEQFF. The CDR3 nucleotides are TGTGCCAGTAGAATAGCGGGGGGGCCGGCAAATGAGCAGTTCTTC. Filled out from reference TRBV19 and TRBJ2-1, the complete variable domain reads DGGITQSPKYLFRKEGQNVTLSCEQNLNHDAMYWYRQDPGQGLRLIYYSQIVNDFQKGDIAEGYSVSREKKESFPLTVTSAQKNPTAFYLCASRIAGGPANEQFFGPGTRLTVL.

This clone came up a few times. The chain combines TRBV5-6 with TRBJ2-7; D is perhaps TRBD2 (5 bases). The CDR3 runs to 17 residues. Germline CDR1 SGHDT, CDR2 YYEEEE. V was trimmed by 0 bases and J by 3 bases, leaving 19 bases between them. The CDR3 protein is CASSLGVGIKFLYEQYF. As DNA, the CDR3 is TGTGCCAGCAGCTTGGGGGTCGGGATAAAATTCCTCTACGAGCAGTACTTC. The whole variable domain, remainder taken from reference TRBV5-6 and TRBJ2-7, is DAGVTQSPTHLIKTRGQQVTLRCSPKSGHDTVSWYQQALGQGPQFIFQYYEEEERQRGNFPDRFSGHQFPNYSSELNVNALLLGDSALYLCASSLGVGIKFLYEQYFGPGTRLTVT.

DNA for the CDR3: TGTGCCAGCAGTACCCAGCCGGGACAGAGTAATTCACCCCTCCACTTT. As protein: CASSTQPGQSNSPLHF. The chain combines TRBV27 with TRBJ1-6; 7 bases align to TRBD1. Trimming at V came to 5 bases and at J to 6 bases, leaving 10 bases not matched to a gene. This CDR3 comprises 16 residues. The germline V gene encodes CDR1 MNHEY and CDR2 SMNVEV (reference sequence).

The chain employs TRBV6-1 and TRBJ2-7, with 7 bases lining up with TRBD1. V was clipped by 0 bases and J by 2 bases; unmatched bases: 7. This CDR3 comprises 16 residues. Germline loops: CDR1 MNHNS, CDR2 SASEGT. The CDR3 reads CASSEALFDRAYEQYF. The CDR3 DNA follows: TGTGCCAGCAGTGAAGCTCTATTCGACAGGGCCTACGAGCAGTACTTC.

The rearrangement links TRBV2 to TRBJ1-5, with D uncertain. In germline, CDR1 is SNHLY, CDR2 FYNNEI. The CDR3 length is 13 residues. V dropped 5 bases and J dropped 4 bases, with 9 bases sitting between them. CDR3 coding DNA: TGTGCCAGCAGTCACGTCGGGAATCAGCCCCAGCATTTT. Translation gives CASSHVGNQPQHF.

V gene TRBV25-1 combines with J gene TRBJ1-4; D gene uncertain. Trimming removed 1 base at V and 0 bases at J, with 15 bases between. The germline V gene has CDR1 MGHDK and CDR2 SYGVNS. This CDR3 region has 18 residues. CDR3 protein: CASSESLGLGATNEKLFF. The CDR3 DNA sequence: TGTGCCAGCAGTGAATCTCTCGGGTTAGGCGCAACTAATGAAAAACTGTTTTTT.

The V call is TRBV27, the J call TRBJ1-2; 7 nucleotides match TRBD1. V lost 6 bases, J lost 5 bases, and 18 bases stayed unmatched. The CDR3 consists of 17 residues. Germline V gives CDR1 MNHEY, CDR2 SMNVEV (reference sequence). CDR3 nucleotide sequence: TGTGCCAGCAGGGGTGATCAGCGAAAGAGGGGGCGATATGGCTACACCTTC. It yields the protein CASRGDQRKRGRYGYTF.

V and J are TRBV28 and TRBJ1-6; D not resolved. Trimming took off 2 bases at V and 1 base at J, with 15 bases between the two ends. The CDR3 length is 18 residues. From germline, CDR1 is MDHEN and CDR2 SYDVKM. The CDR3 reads CASSLGGAGRSYNSPLHF. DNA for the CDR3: TGTGCCAGCAGTTTAGGCGGAGCTGGGAGGTCCTATAATTCACCCCTCCACTTT.

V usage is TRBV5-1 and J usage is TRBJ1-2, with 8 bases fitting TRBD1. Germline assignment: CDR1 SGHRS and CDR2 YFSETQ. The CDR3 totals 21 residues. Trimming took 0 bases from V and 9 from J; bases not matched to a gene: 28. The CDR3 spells CASSLAGALGQEGIPWGSYTF. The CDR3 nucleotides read TGCGCCAGCAGCTTGGCCGGGGCCCTGGGACAGGAGGGAATACCCTGGGGGAGCTACACCTTC.

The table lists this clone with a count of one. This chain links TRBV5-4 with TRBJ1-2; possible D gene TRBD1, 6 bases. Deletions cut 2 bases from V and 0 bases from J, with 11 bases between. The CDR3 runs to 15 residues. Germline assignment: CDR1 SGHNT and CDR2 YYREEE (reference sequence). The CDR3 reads CASSLGKGANYGYTF. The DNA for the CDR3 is TGTGCCAGCAGCTTAGGAAAGGGGGCTAACTATGGCTACACCTTC.

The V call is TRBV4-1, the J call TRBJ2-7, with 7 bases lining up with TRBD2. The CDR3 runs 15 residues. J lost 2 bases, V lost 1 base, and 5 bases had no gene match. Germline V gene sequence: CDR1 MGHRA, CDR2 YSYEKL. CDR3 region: CASSQVCGLAYEQYF. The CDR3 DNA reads TGCGCCAGCAGCCAAGTCTGTGGACTAGCCTACGAGCAGTACTTC.

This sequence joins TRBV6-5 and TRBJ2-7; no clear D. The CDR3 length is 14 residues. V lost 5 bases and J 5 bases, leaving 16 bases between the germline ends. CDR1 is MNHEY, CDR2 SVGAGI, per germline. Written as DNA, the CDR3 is TGTGCCAGCAGTACACGTAAAGAGGCCAACGAGCAGTACTTC. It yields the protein CASSTRKEANEQYF.

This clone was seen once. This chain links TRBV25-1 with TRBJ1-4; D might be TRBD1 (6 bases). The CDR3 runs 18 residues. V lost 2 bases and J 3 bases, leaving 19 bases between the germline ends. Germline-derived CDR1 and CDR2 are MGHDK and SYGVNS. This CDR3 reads CASSEPKRGGEANEKLFF. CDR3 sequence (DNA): TGTGCCAGCAGTGAACCCAAACGAGGGGGTGAGGCTAATGAAAAACTGTTTTTT.

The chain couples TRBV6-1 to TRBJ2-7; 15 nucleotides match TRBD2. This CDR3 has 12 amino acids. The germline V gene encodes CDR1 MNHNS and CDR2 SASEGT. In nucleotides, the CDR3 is TGTGACACCGGGACTAGCGGGGGGCGTTCATACTTC. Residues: CDTGTSGGRSYF.

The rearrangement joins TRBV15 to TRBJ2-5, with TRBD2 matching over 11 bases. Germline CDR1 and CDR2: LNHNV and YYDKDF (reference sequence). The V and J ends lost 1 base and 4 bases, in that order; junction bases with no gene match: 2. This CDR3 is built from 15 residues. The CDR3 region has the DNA TGTGCCACCAGCAGAGTTGGGACTAGCGGAGAGACCCAGTACTTC. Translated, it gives CATSRVGTSGETQYF.

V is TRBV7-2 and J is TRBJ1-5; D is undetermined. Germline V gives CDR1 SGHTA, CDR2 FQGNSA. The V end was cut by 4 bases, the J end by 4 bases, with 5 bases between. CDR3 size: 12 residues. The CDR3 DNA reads TGTGCCAGCAGCTCTACGAATCAGCCCCAGCATTTT. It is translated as CASSSTNQPQHF. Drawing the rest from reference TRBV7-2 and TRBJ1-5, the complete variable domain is GAGVSQSPSNKVTEKGKDVELRCDPISGHTALYWYRQSLGQGLEFLIYFQGNSAPDKSGLPSDRFSAERTGGSVSTLTIQRTQQEDSAVYLCASSSTNQPQHFGDGTRLSIL.